Following are 6 T cell receptor beta chains from one sample sequenced in a study of CD8 T cells in ankylosing spondylitis. Via MiXCR, TCRdb re-called the 5' RACE reads, giving one row per CDR3 protein. In the table there are under 450,000 distinct CDR3 sequences, 20% of which are singletons. The sample comprised blood, either unsorted or a sorted T cell fraction (not recorded which). Source of these receptors: a male donor with ankylosing spondylitis or in good health (not recorded which).

This clonotype was seen more than once but under ten times. This rearrangement joins TRBV10-3 to TRBJ1-2; D gene uncertain. CDR1 and CDR2 from the germline V gene are ENHRY and SYGVKD. The CDR3 is 13 residues long. V gave up 3 bases and J gave up 4 bases, with 9 bases separating them. The CDR3 DNA reads TGTGCCATCAGTGATGGAGGAGCCTATGGCTACACCTTC. This translates into CAISDGGAYGYTF.

The chain is built from TRBV5-1 and TRBJ1-2; a weak D match, TRBD1 (5 bases). Per germline, CDR1 SGHRS and CDR2 YFSETQ. V lost 3 bases and J 4 bases, leaving 19 bases between the germline ends. This CDR3 is built from 16 residues. Here the CDR3 reads CASSSSEEGRIYGYTF. The DNA for the CDR3 is TGCGCCAGCAGCTCAAGTGAGGAGGGGCGAATCTATGGCTACACCTTC.

This clonotype was seen only a few times. CDR3 in DNA: TGTGCCAGCAGAGACCCAGACCACTCCTACAATGAGCAGTTCTTC. Translating gives CASRDPDHSYNEQFF. This rearrangement joins TRBV5-5 to TRBJ2-1; D unclear. The CDR3 extends over 15 amino acids. The germline gives CDR1 SGHKS, CDR2 YYEKEE (reference sequence). The germline V and J ends were trimmed by 5 bases and 0 bases, with 12 bases remaining between them.

The V and J genes are TRBV6-1 and TRBJ2-1; 13 bases fit TRBD2. The CDR3 runs to 15 residues. Germline assignment: CDR1 MNHNS and CDR2 SASEGT. Germline trimming cut 6 bases from V and 7 bases from J; bases unmatched to any gene: 6. CDR3 nucleotides: TGTGCCAGCAGGCGACTAGCGGGGGGCAGGAATGAGCAGTTCTTC. Protein product: CASRRLAGGRNEQFF.

This rearrangement joins TRBV12-3 or TRBV12-4 to TRBJ2-7, with D possibly TRBD2 on 6 matching bases. This CDR3 contains 18 residues. Trimming left V 3 bases short and J 2 bases short, with 23 bases between. The CDR3 is CASSLVGGIQDSTYEQYF. The CDR3 DNA follows: TGTGCCAGCAGTTTGGTTGGGGGGATCCAGGATTCAACCTACGAGCAGTACTTC.

There are a few counts of this clonotype. The CDR3 DNA reads as TGTGCCAGCAGCCAGGGGACCGGGGAAGCTTTCTTT. Translation: CASSQGTGEAFF. The chain couples TRBV4-2 to TRBJ1-1; possible D gene TRBD1, 5 bases. Germline V gene sequence: CDR1 LGHNA, CDR2 YNFKEQ. This CDR3 contains 12 residues. Trimming cost V 3 bases and J 8 bases, with 10 bases left between them.